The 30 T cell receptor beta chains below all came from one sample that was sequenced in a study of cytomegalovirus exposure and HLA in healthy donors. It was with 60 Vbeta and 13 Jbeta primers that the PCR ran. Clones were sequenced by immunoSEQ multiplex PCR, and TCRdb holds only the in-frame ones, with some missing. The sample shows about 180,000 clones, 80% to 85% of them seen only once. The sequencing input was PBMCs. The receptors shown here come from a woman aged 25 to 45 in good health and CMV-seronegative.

The CDR3 protein is CASSQAWQGKIYEQYF. The CDR3 DNA reads TGCGCCAGCAGCCAAGCGTGGCAGGGGAAAATCTACGAGCAGTACTTC. This rearrangement joins TRBV4-3 to TRBJ2-7; possible D gene TRBD1, 6 bases. Germline lookup yields CDR1 LGHNA and CDR2 YSLEER. The CDR3 spans 16 residues. Trimming left V 1 base short and J 3 bases short, with 16 bases between.

This CDR3 is CASSYSTSGGYQEQFF. CDR3 nucleotides: TGTGCCAGCAGTTACTCGACTAGCGGGGGTTATCAGGAGCAGTTCTTC. V gene TRBV6-5 combines with J gene TRBJ2-1; 12 positions match TRBD2. CDR3 length: 16 amino acids. V lost 0 bases to trimming and J lost 10 bases; unmatched junction nucleotides: 7. Germline values: CDR1 MNHEY, CDR2 SVGAGI.

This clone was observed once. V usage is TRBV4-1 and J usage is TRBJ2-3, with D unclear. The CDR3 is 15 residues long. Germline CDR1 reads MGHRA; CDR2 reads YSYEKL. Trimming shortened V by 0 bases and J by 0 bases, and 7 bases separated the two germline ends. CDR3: CASSQDPRSTDTQYF. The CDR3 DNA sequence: TGCGCCAGCAGCCAAGATCCCAGGAGCACAGATACGCAGTATTTT.

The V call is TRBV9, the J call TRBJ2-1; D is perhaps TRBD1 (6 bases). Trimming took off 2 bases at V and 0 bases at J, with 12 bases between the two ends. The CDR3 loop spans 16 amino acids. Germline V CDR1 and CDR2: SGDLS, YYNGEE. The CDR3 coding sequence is TGTGCCAGCAGCGTCCGGGACACAAGCTCCTACAATGAGCAGTTCTTC. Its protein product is CASSVRDTSSYNEQFF.

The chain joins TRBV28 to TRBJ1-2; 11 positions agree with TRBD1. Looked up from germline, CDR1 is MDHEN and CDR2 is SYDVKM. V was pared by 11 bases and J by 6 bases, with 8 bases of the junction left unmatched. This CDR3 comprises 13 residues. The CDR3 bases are TGTGCCTCACAACCGGGACAGGGGGATGGCTACACCTTC. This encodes CASQPGQGDGYTF.

The CDR3 reads CASSLEADSTDTQYF. The DNA for the CDR3 is TGTGCCAGCAGCTTAGAAGCGGATAGCACAGATACGCAGTATTTT. The chain links TRBV7-9 to TRBJ2-3; perhaps TRBD2 as D (5 bases). Germline CDR1 and CDR2: SEHNR and FQNEAQ (reference sequence). The CDR3 contains 15 residues. V lost 1 base, J lost 0 bases, and 8 bases lay in between.

The CDR3 loop reads CASSRQQTNYGYTF. The DNA of the CDR3 is TGTGCCAGCAGTCGACAGCAAACTAACTATGGCTACACCTTC. This sequence joins TRBV7-9 and TRBJ1-2, with D maybe TRBD1 (5 bases). The germline V gene encodes CDR1 SEHNR and CDR2 FQNEAQ (reference sequence). V was pared by 6 bases and J by 0 bases, with 11 bases between. This CDR3 is 14 amino acids long.

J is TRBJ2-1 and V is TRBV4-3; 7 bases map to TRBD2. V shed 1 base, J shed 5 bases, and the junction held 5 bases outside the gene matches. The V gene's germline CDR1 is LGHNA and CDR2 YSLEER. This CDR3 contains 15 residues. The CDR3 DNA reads TGCGCCAGCAGCCAAGCGGGAGGAGGTCACAATGAGCAGTTCTTC. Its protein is CASSQAGGGHNEQFF.

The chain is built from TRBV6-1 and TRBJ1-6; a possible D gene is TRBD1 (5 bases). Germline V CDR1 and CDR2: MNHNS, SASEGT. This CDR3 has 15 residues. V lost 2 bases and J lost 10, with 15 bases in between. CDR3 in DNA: TGTGCCAGCAGTGAACGGGACGGGAGTTACTCACCCCTCCACTTT. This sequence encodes CASSERDGSYSPLHF.

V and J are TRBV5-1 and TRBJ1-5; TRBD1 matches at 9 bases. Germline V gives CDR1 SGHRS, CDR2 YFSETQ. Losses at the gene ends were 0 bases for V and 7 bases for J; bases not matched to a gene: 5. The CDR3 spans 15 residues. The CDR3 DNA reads TGCGCCAGCAGCTTGGATCCGGGACAGGGCCAGCCCCAGCATTTT. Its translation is CASSLDPGQGQPQHF.

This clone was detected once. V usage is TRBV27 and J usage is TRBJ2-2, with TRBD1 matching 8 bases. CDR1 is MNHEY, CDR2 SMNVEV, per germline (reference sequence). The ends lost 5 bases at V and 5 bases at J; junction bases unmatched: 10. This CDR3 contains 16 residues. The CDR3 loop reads CASSPGQGRGTGELFF. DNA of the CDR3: TGTGCCAGCAGTCCCGGACAGGGTAGGGGAACCGGGGAGCTGTTTTTT.

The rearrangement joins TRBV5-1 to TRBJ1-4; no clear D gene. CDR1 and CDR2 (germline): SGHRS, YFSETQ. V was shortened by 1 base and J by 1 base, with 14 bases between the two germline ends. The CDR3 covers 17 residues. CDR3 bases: TGCGCCAGCAGCTTGAGAGGCCCGGGAAGAACTAATGAAAAACTGTTTTTT. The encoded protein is CASSLRGPGRTNEKLFF.

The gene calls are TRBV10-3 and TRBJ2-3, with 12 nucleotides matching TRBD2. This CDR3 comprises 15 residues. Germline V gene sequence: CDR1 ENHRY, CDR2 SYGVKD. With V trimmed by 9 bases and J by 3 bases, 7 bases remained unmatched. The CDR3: CAITGGLAGTDTQYF. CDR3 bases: TGTGCCATAACCGGCGGACTAGCGGGGACAGATACGCAGTATTTT.

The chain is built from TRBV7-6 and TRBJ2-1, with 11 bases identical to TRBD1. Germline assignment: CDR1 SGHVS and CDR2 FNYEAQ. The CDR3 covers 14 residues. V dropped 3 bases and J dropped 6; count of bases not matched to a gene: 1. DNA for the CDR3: TGTGCCAGCAGCTTCGGGACAGGGGGCAATGAGCAGTTCTTC. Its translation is CASSFGTGGNEQFF.

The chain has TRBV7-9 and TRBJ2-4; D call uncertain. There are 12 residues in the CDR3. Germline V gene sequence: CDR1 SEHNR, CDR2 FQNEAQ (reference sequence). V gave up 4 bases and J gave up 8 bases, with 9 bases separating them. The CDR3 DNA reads TGTGCCAGCAGCTCCCGTCGGGACATTCAGTACTTC. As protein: CASSSRRDIQYF.

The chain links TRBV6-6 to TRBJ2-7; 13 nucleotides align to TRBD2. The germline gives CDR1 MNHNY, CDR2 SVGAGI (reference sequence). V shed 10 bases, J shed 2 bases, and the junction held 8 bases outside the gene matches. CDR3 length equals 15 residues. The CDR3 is CATRTSGSTAYEQYF. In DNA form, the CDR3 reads TGTGCCACCCGGACTAGCGGGAGTACGGCCTACGAGCAGTACTTC.

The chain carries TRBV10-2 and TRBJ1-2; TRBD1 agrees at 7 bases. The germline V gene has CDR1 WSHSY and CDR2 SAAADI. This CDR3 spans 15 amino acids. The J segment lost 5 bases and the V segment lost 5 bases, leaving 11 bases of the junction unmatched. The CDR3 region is CASSRDSQDSYGYTF. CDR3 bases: TGCGCCAGCAGTCGGGACAGTCAGGACTCATATGGCTACACCTTC.

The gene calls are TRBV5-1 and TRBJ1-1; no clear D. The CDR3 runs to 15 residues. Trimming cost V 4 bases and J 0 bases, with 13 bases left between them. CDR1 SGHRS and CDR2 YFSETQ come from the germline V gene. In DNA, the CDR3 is TGCGCCAGCAGCCCGTTGGATAGCATGAACACTGAAGCTTTCTTT. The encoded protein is CASSPLDSMNTEAFF.

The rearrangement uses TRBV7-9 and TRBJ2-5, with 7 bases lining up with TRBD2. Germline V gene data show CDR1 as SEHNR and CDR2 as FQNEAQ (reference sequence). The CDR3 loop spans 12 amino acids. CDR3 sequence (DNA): TGTTCCGGGGGGAGAGGGCAAGAGACCCAGTACTTC. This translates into CSGGRGQETQYF.

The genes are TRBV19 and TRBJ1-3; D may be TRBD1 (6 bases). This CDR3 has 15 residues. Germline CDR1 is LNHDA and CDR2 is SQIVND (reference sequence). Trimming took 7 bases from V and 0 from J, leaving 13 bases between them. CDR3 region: CASTTDSYSGNTIYF. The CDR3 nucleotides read TGTGCCAGTACCACGGACAGTTACTCTGGAAACACCATATATTTT.

The DNA for the CDR3 is TGTGCCACCAGCAGAGGGATAGCGGGGGGAGATGATACGCAGTATTTT. It translates to CATSRGIAGGDDTQYF. This rearrangement joins TRBV15 to TRBJ2-3, with TRBD2 matching over 10 bases. CDR1 is LNHNV and CDR2 is YYDKDF in the germline V gene (reference sequence). This CDR3 has 16 amino acids. V was clipped by 1 base and J by 6 bases; unmatched bases: 7.

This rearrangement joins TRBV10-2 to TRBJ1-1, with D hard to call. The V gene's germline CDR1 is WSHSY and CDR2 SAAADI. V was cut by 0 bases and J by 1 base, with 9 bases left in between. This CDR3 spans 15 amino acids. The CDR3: CASSESEPENTEAFF. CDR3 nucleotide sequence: TGCGCCAGCAGTGAGTCGGAGCCCGAGAACACTGAAGCTTTCTTT.

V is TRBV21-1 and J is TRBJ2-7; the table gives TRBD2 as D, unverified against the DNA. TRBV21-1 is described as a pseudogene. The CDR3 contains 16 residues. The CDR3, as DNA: TGTGCCAGCAGCAAAGAGACAGCGGGAGATACCTACGAGCAGTACTTC. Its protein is CASSKETAGDTYEQYF.

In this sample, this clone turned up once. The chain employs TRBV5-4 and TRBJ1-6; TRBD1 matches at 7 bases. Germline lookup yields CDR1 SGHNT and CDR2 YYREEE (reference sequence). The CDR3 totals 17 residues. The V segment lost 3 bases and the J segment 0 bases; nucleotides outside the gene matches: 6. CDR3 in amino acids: CASSSGTESSYNSPLHF. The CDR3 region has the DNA TGTGCCAGCAGCTCAGGGACAGAGAGCTCCTATAATTCACCCCTCCACTTT.

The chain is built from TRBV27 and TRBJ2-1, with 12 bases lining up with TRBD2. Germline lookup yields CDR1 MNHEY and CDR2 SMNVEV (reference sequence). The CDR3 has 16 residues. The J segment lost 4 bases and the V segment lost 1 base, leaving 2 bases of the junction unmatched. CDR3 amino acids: CASSLFGTSGYNEQFF. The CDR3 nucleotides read TGTGCCAGCAGTTTATTCGGGACTAGCGGGTACAATGAGCAGTTCTTC.

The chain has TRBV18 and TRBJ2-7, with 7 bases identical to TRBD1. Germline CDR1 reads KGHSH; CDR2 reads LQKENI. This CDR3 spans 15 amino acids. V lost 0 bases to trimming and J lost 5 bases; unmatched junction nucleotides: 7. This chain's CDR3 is CASSPPVQGTHEQYF. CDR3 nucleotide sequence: TGTGCCAGCTCACCACCGGTACAGGGGACCCACGAGCAGTACTTC.

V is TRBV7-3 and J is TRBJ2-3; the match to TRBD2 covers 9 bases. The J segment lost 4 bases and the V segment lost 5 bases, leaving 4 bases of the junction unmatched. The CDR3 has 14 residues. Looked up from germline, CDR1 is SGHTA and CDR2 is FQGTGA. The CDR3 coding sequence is TGTGCCAGCAGCCCGCGGGGGGGTGCAGATACGCAGTATTTT. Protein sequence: CASSPRGGADTQYF.

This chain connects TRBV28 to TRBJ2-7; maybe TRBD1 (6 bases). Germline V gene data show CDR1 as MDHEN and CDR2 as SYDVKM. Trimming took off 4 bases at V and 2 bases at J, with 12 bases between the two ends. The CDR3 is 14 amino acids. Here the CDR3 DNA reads TGTGCCAGCAGTTCCCCGGGACAAACCTACGAGCAGTACTTC. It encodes CASSSPGQTYEQYF.

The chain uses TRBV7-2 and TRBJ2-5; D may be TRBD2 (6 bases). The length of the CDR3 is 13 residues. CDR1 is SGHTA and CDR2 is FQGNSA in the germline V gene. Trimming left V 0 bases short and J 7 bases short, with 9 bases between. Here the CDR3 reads CASSLAGSGTQYF. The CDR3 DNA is TGTGCCAGCAGCTTAGCGGGTAGCGGGACCCAGTACTTC. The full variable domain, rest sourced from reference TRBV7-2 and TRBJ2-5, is GAGVSQSPSNKVTEKGKDVELRCDPISGHTALYWYRQSLGQGLEFLIYFQGNSAPDKSGLPSDRFSAERTGGSVSTLTIQRTQQEDSAVYLCASSLAGSGTQYFGPGTRLLVL.

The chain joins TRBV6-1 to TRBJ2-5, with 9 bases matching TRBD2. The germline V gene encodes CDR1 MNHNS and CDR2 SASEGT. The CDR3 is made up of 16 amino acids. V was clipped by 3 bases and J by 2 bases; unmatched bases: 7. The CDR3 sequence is CASSDSPSGIQETQYF. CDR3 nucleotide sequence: TGTGCCAGCAGTGATTCGCCTAGCGGGATACAAGAGACCCAGTACTTC.